Presented here are 7 T cell receptor beta chains from one specimen sequenced in a study of cytomegalovirus exposure and HLA in healthy donors (dated by TCRdb to the late 2010s). The library came from the immunoSEQ multiplex PCR assay. A mixture of 60 forward primers for TCR Vbeta segments and 13 reverse primers for TCR Jbeta segments was used in the multiplex PCR. Imported from immuneACCESS, the table was reduced by TCRdb to in-frame sequences with V and J called. These copies leave out some clones; in studies compared against another copy, an unresolved V gene accounts for under half, and the cause of the remainder is not known. The sample table shows 200,000 to 250,000 clones, and about 75% are seen once. The ten largest clones add up to less than 2% of the sample. The sequenced material came from PBMCs. These receptors all stem from a woman in her 30s in good health and CMV-seronegative.

The chain combines TRBV30 with TRBJ1-1, with TRBD1 matching 7 bases. The V gene end was trimmed by 0 bases and the J gene end by 5 bases; junction bases not matched to a gene: 6. Germline lookup yields CDR1 GTSNPN and CDR2 SVGIG (reference sequence). The CDR3 is 14 amino acids. Here the CDR3 DNA reads TGTGCCTGGAGTGTACGAGGGGGCAGGACTGAAGCTTTCTTT. Its translation is CAWSVRGGRTEAFF.

The rearrangement links TRBV6-1 to TRBJ2-2; 11 bases line up with TRBD2. J was trimmed by 5 bases and V by 5 bases; bases with no gene match: 4. Germline values: CDR1 MNHNS, CDR2 SASEGT. The CDR3 is 15 amino acids. Here the CDR3 reads CASSLTSGKTGELFF. The CDR3 nucleotides are TGTGCCAGCAGTTTGACTAGCGGGAAGACCGGGGAGCTGTTTTTT.

The rearrangement joins TRBV5-4 to TRBJ1-1; D is unresolved. The CDR3 contains 16 residues. Per germline, CDR1 SGHNT and CDR2 YYREEE (reference sequence). Deletions cut 1 base from V and 1 base from J, with 14 bases between. Here the CDR3 reads CASSLPGKGKNTEAFF. For the CDR3, the DNA is TGTGCCAGCAGCTTGCCCGGGAAGGGTAAGAACACTGAAGCTTTCTTT.

This clone has more than one count but fewer than ten. The chain links TRBV11-2 to TRBJ2-3; 9 nucleotides agree with TRBD2. Germline V gene lookup returns CDR1 SGHAT and CDR2 FQNNGV. V gave up 2 bases and J gave up 3 bases; unmatched junction bases: 3. CDR3 length equals 15 residues. The CDR3 sequence: CASSLRLAGTDTQYF. The CDR3, as DNA: TGTGCCAGCAGCTTAAGGCTAGCGGGAACAGATACGCAGTATTTT.

The sample holds a few counts of this clone. The chain joins TRBV5-6 to TRBJ2-1; perhaps TRBD2 as D (6 bases). The ends were cut back, 3 bases at V and 8 bases at J, with 15 bases in the middle. The CDR3 contains 14 residues. Germline values: CDR1 SGHDT, CDR2 YYEEEE. The CDR3 reads CASSSAGGTHEQFF. CDR3 DNA: TGTGCCAGCAGCTCGGCCGGGGGTACGCATGAGCAGTTCTTC. Based on the CDR3 plus reference TRBV5-6 and TRBJ2-1, the full variable domain is DAGVTQSPTHLIKTRGQQVTLRCSPKSGHDTVSWYQQALGQGPQFIFQYYEEEERQRGNFPDRFSGHQFPNYSSELNVNALLLGDSALYLCASSSAGGTHEQFFGPGTRLTVL.

This clone was seen only a few times. The CDR3 region is CASSLRGGLQYF. The CDR3 nucleotides are TGTGCCAGCAGCTTAAGGGGTGGACTGCAGTATTTT. V gene TRBV7-3 combines with J gene TRBJ2-3, with a possible D match to TRBD2 (5 bases). This CDR3 is built from 12 residues. The germline gives CDR1 SGHTA, CDR2 FQGTGA. The V and J ends lost 1 base and 11 bases respectively, with 10 bases between them. The full variable domain, rest sourced from reference TRBV7-3 and TRBJ2-3, is GAGVSQTPSNKVTEKGKYVELRCDPISGHTALYWYRQSLGQGPEFLIYFQGTGAADDSGLPNDRFFAVRPEGSVSTLKIQRTERGDSAVYLCASSLRGGLQYFGPGTRLTVL.

The chain is built from TRBV12-2 and TRBJ1-2; the D call TRBD1 from the table was never checked on the DNA. TRBV12-2 is listed as a pseudogene. The CDR3 is made up of 15 amino acids. CDR3 region: CASRHRTGVNYGYTF. In DNA, the CDR3 is TGTGCAAGTCGCCACCGGACAGGGGTTAACTATGGCTACACCTTC.